The 31 T cell receptor beta chains below were found in one sample sequenced in a study of shared clonotypes between healthy human individuals. Clones were sequenced by immunoSEQ multiplex PCR, and TCRdb holds only the in-frame ones, with some missing. This table has 150,000 to 200,000 clones, over 50% appearing once. What was sequenced was memory CD4+ T cells sorted from blood. Stated subset: CD45RA-negative fraction. These receptors all stem from a man aged 25 to 40 in good health.

The chain combines TRBV5-4 with TRBJ1-5; TRBD1 agrees at 7 bases. The CDR3 loop spans 14 amino acids. The junction had 3 bases not matched to a gene; V was cut back by 0 bases and J by 6 bases. The germline CDR1 and CDR2 sequences are SGHNT and YYREEE (reference sequence). The CDR3 is CASSLDRGGQPQHF. CDR3 sequence (DNA): TGTGCCAGCAGCTTGGACAGGGGTGGTCAGCCCCAGCATTTT. Full variable domain (outside the CDR3, taken from reference TRBV5-4 and TRBJ1-5): ETGVTQSPTHLIKTRGQQVTLRCSSQSGHNTVSWYQQALGQGPQFIFQYYREEENGRGNFPPRFSGLQFPNYSSELNVNALELDDSALYLCASSLDRGGQPQHFGDGTRLSIL.

On this clone itself: Different DNA sequences within this sample yield the same CDR3. The rearrangement joins TRBV19 to TRBJ1-5; D not certain. V lost 1 base and J lost 4, with 2 bases in between. This CDR3 contains 12 residues. CDR1 and CDR2 from the germline V gene are LNHDA and SQIVND (reference sequence). The CDR3 region has the DNA TGTGCCAGTAGTATAGGGAATCAGCCCCAGCATTTT. Its translation: CASSIGNQPQHF.

This clone was detected a few times. V usage is TRBV7-8 and J usage is TRBJ2-2; the D gene is possibly TRBD2 (5 bases). The germline V gene has CDR1 SGHVS and CDR2 FQNEAQ. The CDR3 length is 13 residues. V was clipped by 5 bases and J by 5 bases, with 9 bases between them. CDR3 DNA sequence: TGTGCCAGCAGCAACCCGGGGACCGGGGAGCTGTTTTTT. Protein sequence: CASSNPGTGELFF.

V gene TRBV30 combines with J gene TRBJ2-3; 8 positions agree with TRBD1. CDR1 and CDR2 (germline): GTSNPN, SVGIG (reference sequence). There are 13 residues in the CDR3. CDR3 residues: CVLSQGGTDTQYF. The CDR3 DNA is TGTGTTTTGTCACAGGGGGGCACAGATACGCAGTATTTT.

This chain connects TRBV27 to TRBJ2-5, with 12 bases that match TRBD1. Per germline, CDR1 MNHEY and CDR2 SMNVEV (reference sequence). The CDR3 spans 17 residues. V shed 4 bases and J 2 bases; nucleotides not matched to a gene: 8. CDR3 loop: CASSSGTGGPLQETQYF. The CDR3 region has the DNA TGTGCCAGCAGTTCCGGGACAGGGGGCCCATTGCAAGAGACCCAGTACTTC.

The rearrangement uses TRBV11-3 and TRBJ2-2, with 7 bases fitting TRBD1. This CDR3 has 16 amino acids. Germline CDR1 is SGHNT and CDR2 is YENEEA. V dropped 3 bases and J dropped 2; count of bases not matched to a gene: 6. The CDR3 region is CASSFRVGGNTGELFF. For the CDR3, the DNA is TGTGCCAGCAGCTTCAGGGTAGGGGGCAACACCGGGGAGCTGTTTTTT.

The rearrangement links TRBV11-2 to TRBJ1-2; no reliable D call. Trimming removed 2 bases from V and 1 base from J, with 11 bases in between. The CDR3 consists of 15 residues. From germline, CDR1 is SGHAT and CDR2 FQNNGV. CDR3 region: CASSLSVANNYGYTF. CDR3 coding DNA: TGTGCCAGCAGCTTAAGTGTTGCAAATAACTATGGCTACACCTTC.

This clone was detected a few times. The V call is TRBV30, the J call TRBJ2-1; a possible D gene is TRBD2 (6 bases). Germline CDR1 GTSNPN, CDR2 SVGIG (reference sequence). The CDR3 extends over 14 amino acids. V was shortened by 0 bases and J by 13 bases, with 19 bases between the two germline ends. The chain's CDR3 is CAWSVPGSVSSQFF. CDR3 in DNA: TGTGCCTGGAGTGTACCCGGGAGTGTCTCCTCACAGTTCTTC.

The chain couples TRBV18 to TRBJ1-1; TRBD1 matches 8 bases. V was pared by 0 bases and J by 0 bases, with 3 bases of the junction left unmatched. Germline CDR1 reads KGHSH; CDR2 reads LQKENI. There are 16 residues in the CDR3. CDR3 loop: CASSPPNRGMNTEAFF. Here the CDR3 DNA reads TGTGCCAGCTCACCACCGAACAGGGGGATGAACACTGAAGCTTTCTTT.

The chain links TRBV4-2 to TRBJ2-7; D possibly matches TRBD1 or TRBD2 (5 bases each). With 0 bases removed from V and 4 bases from J, the gap between germline ends came to 7 bases. The CDR3 consists of 13 residues. CDR1 and CDR2 (germline): LGHNA, YNFKEQ. DNA for the CDR3: TGTGCCAGCAGCCAAGAGGGACCATACGAGCAGTACTTC. This encodes CASSQEGPYEQYF.

This clone came up a few times. This chain connects TRBV28 to TRBJ1-5, with D perhaps matching TRBD1 (6 bases). Trimming took off 7 bases at V and 1 base at J, with 14 bases between the two ends. In germline, CDR1 is MDHEN, CDR2 SYDVKM. This CDR3 contains 15 residues. The DNA of the CDR3 is TGTGCCAGCATTACCGGGGGCATCAGCAATCAGCCCCAGCATTTT. Its protein product is CASITGGISNQPQHF.

The genes are TRBV5-1 and TRBJ2-7; no reliable D call. This CDR3 spans 20 amino acids. V shed 0 bases and J shed 3 bases, with 28 bases lying between them. Germline CDR1 SGHRS, CDR2 YFSETQ. The CDR3 sequence: CASSLGILKLDPRPIYEQYF. CDR3 sequence (DNA): TGCGCCAGCAGCTTGGGGATCTTGAAGTTGGATCCACGACCTATCTACGAGCAGTACTTC.

This clone was counted a single time. J is TRBJ2-5 and V is TRBV18, with D uncertain. V was trimmed by 0 bases and J by 1 base, leaving 9 bases between them. Germline loops: CDR1 KGHSH, CDR2 LQKENI. This CDR3 region has 15 residues. CDR3 residues: CASSPPSTFQETQYF. DNA for the CDR3: TGTGCCAGCTCACCACCATCTACCTTCCAAGAGACCCAGTACTTC.

The sample holds a few counts of this clone. The CDR3 loop reads CATSREGSAYEAFF. The CDR3 DNA is TGTGCCACCAGCAGAGAAGGCAGCGCCTATGAAGCTTTCTTT. This sequence joins TRBV15 and TRBJ1-1, with D uncertain. Germline V CDR1 and CDR2: LNHNV, YYDKDF (reference sequence). The CDR3 sequence is 14 residues long. V was shortened by 0 bases and J by 7 bases, with 12 bases between the two germline ends.

This clone was picked up a small number of times. This rearrangement joins TRBV14 to TRBJ2-1; 10 nucleotides line up with TRBD2. CDR3 length equals 14 residues. The germline V gene has CDR1 SGHDN and CDR2 FVKESK. The CDR3 here is CASGRYGVKNEQFF. The CDR3 DNA reads TGTGCTAGCGGGAGGTACGGCGTGAAAAATGAGCAGTTCTTC. Supplemented by reference TRBV14 and TRBJ2-1, the full variable domain reads EAGVTQFPSHSVIEKGQTVTLRCDPISGHDNLYWYRRVMGKEIKFLLHFVKESKQDESGMPNNRFLAERTGGTYSTLKVQPAELEDSGVYFCASGRYGVKNEQFFGPGTRLTVL.

J is TRBJ2-1 and V is TRBV7-2, with D possibly being TRBD2 (5 bases). CDR1 and CDR2 (germline): SGHTA, FQGNSA. CDR3 length: 14 amino acids. V was pared by 7 bases and J by 10 bases, with 20 bases between. DNA of the CDR3: TGTGCCAGCACCCCGGGGAGCGTTCTAGACGAGCAGTTCTTC. Translated: CASTPGSVLDEQFF.

The chain combines TRBV5-4 with TRBJ2-5, with D possibly being TRBD1 or TRBD2 (5 bases each). CDR3 size: 15 residues. Germline values: CDR1 SGHNT, CDR2 YYREEE (reference sequence). V lost 4 bases to trimming and J lost 7 bases, with 20 bases between them. The DNA of the CDR3 is TGTGCCAGCAGCGCCGCCGGGACCTGGGATGGGACCCAGTACTTC. Its translation: CASSAAGTWDGTQYF.

V is TRBV7-3 and J is TRBJ2-3; D not certain. Germline V CDR1 and CDR2: SGHTA, FQGTGA. The CDR3 spans 13 residues. Trimming removed 5 bases at V and 9 bases at J, with 15 bases between. CDR3 DNA sequence: TGTGCCAGCAGCCTAAGCCCCTCAGGCACGCAGTATTTT. Its protein product is CASSLSPSGTQYF.

This clone was counted a few times. The chain employs TRBV7-9 and TRBJ2-7; D call uncertain. This CDR3 is 12 amino acids long. In germline, CDR1 is SEHNR, CDR2 FQNEAQ (reference sequence). The V gene lost 8 bases and the J gene lost 3 bases, with 11 bases spanning the gap. The CDR3 sequence is CASGRSDYEQYF. For the CDR3, the DNA is TGTGCCAGCGGGCGGAGCGACTACGAGCAGTACTTC.

The chain employs TRBV13 and TRBJ2-7; D is undetermined. This CDR3 spans 14 amino acids. The germline V gene has CDR1 PRHDT and CDR2 FYEKMQ (reference sequence). V lost 3 bases, J lost 0 bases, and 9 bases lay in between. DNA of the CDR3: TGTGCCAGCAGCTTTAGCCGTTTCTCCTACGAGCAGTACTTC. Protein sequence: CASSFSRFSYEQYF.

In this sample, this clone turned up many times. This chain uses TRBV29-1 with TRBJ2-7; D is ambiguous. The CDR3 runs to 13 residues. V was shortened by 4 bases and J by 9 bases, with 19 bases between the two germline ends. Looked up from germline, CDR1 is SQVTM and CDR2 is ANQGSEA. The CDR3 loop reads CSVGAGTSLVQYF. DNA of the CDR3: TGCAGCGTTGGGGCTGGAACGAGCCTAGTGCAGTACTTC.

In DNA form, the CDR3 reads TGTGCCAGCAGCCCTAGACAGGGTTTGGAGACCCAGTACTTC. It yields the protein CASSPRQGLETQYF. This chain uses TRBV5-5 with TRBJ2-5, with 7 bases aligning to TRBD1. Trimming took 4 bases from V and 5 from J; bases not matched to a gene: 8. The CDR3 extends over 14 amino acids. Germline V gives CDR1 SGHKS, CDR2 YYEKEE (reference sequence).

The chain employs TRBV5-5 and TRBJ2-7; a weak D match, TRBD2 (5 bases). Trimming removed 7 bases from V and 2 bases from J, with 19 bases in between. This CDR3 spans 15 amino acids. CDR1 SGHKS and CDR2 YYEKEE come from the germline V gene (reference sequence). The CDR3 bases are TGTGCCAGCTCCCTTCGTAGCGAGAAGACCTACGAGCAGTACTTC. This codes for CASSLRSEKTYEQYF.

The gene calls are TRBV27 and TRBJ2-3, with 8 bases matching TRBD2. This CDR3 spans 17 amino acids. CDR1 is MNHEY and CDR2 is SMNVEV in the germline V gene (reference sequence). Trimming cost V 4 bases and J 2 bases; bases outside gene matches: 11. The CDR3 coding sequence is TGTGCCAGCAGTTCCTATGGGGTAGCGGGGATCACAGATACGCAGTATTTT. As protein: CASSSYGVAGITDTQYF.

The chain recombines TRBV5-1 with TRBJ2-1; TRBD1 aligns across 7 bases. Per germline, CDR1 SGHRS and CDR2 YFSETQ. V gave up 2 bases and J gave up 9 bases; unmatched junction bases: 2. The length of the CDR3 is 12 residues. The CDR3 DNA follows: TGCGCCAGCAGCTTACAGGGGATTGAGCAGTTCTTC. This translates into CASSLQGIEQFF. The variable domain in full, completed from reference TRBV5-1 and TRBJ2-1, reads KAGVTQTPRYLIKTRGQQVTLSCSPISGHRSVSWYQQTPGQGLQFLFEYFSETQRNKGNFPGRFSGRQFSNSRSEMNVSTLELGDSALYLCASSLQGIEQFFGPGTRLTVL.

The gene calls are TRBV10-3 and TRBJ2-7, with D perhaps TRBD2 (5 bases). The CDR3 sequence is 14 residues long. CDR1 ENHRY and CDR2 SYGVKD come from the germline V gene. Trimming stripped 0 bases from V and 4 bases from J, with 10 bases between. CDR3 sequence: CAISESGPGYEQYF. CDR3 in DNA: TGTGCCATCAGTGAGTCAGGTCCGGGATACGAGCAGTACTTC.

This rearrangement joins TRBV10-3 to TRBJ2-2; no firm D call. The V gene lost 2 bases and the J gene lost 1 base, with 8 bases spanning the gap. Per germline, CDR1 ENHRY and CDR2 SYGVKD. The CDR3 contains 15 residues. The CDR3 protein is CAISEGLMNTGELFF. Here the CDR3 DNA reads TGTGCCATCAGTGAGGGTCTTATGAACACCGGGGAGCTGTTTTTT.

This chain joins TRBV28 and TRBJ2-3; the match to TRBD2 covers 7 bases. Germline V lookup: CDR1 MDHEN, CDR2 SYDVKM. The length of the CDR3 is 11 residues. V was pared by 9 bases and J by 4 bases, with 1 base of the junction left unmatched. In DNA form, the CDR3 reads TGTGCCAGTACTAGCGCAGATACGCAGTATTTT. The encoded protein is CASTSADTQYF.

This chain joins TRBV7-1 and TRBJ2-5; TRBD1 matches 9 bases. TRBV7-1 falls under the ORF class, with uncertain function. The CDR3 loop spans 16 amino acids. V shed 4 bases and J 1 base; nucleotides not matched to a gene: 7. The CDR3 bases are TGTGCCAGCAGCTTAGACAGGGGGAGAATCCAAGAGACCCAGTACTTC. The encoded protein is CASSLDRGRIQETQYF.

This clone was counted at least ten times. The gene calls are TRBV14 and TRBJ2-7, with a weak D call TRBD2 (7 bases). The CDR3 loop spans 16 amino acids. Germline CDR1 reads SGHDN; CDR2 reads FVKESK. V lost 0 bases to trimming and J lost 3 bases, with 15 bases between them. The CDR3 loop reads CASSQERGGSNYEQYF. The CDR3 DNA reads TGTGCCAGCAGCCAAGAAAGGGGGGGCAGCAACTACGAGCAGTACTTC.

This clone was seen at least ten times. This chain joins TRBV7-6 and TRBJ2-5; D not certain. V was cut by 2 bases and J by 4 bases, with 5 bases left in between. Germline V gene sequence: CDR1 SGHVS, CDR2 FNYEAQ. The CDR3 is made up of 12 amino acids. CDR3 DNA sequence: TGTGCCAGCAGCTTATCGCCAGAGACCCAGTACTTC. Translated, it gives CASSLSPETQYF.